The rows below give T cell receptor beta chains drawn from one sample of a study of blood T cells in healthy people across ages. A single record per CDR3 protein comes from TCRdb applying MiXCR to the 5' RACE reads. Of 760,000 or so distinct CDR3 sequences detected, 25% appear once; the ten largest clones hold roughly 9%. This sample was also put to use in a study of T cells of mothers and their children.

Sequencing used blood. These receptors came from a boy under 18 in good health. Both conserved end residues are part of each CDR3. D genes are given only for firm matches. Clone size is shown for a subset of rows, as once, few, many or a class of expanded clone.

abundance	j_gene	v_gene	d_gene	CDR3nt	CDR3aa
few	TRBJ1-6	TRBV6-5	.	TGTGCCAGCAGTTATGAGCTAACAGGTTCACCCCTCCACTTT	CASSYELTGSPLHF
few	TRBJ2-1	TRBV20-1	.	TGCAGTGCTAGACCTAGATACAGGGTCAGCTACAATGAGCAGTTCTTC	CSARPRYRVSYNEQFF
.	TRBJ2-6	TRBV7-9	TRBD1	TGTACCAGCAGCTCACACCAGAGGACAGGGGCTGGGGCCAACGTCCTGACTTTC	CTSSSHQRTGAGANVLTF
few	TRBJ1-2	TRBV6-4	.	TGTGCCAGCAGTGACTCGGGTGGCTATGGCTACACCTTC	CASSDSGGYGYTF
.	TRBJ1-1	TRBV4-2	.	TGTGCCAGCAGCCAAGGACCCGACAAGAACACTGAAGCTTTCTTT	CASSQGPDKNTEAFF
.	TRBJ1-4	TRBV19	.	TGTGCCAGTAGTATTCAGGCCAGGGCTTTTAATGAAAAACTGTTTTTT	CASSIQARAFNEKLFF
few	TRBJ1-5	TRBV25-1	.	TGTGCCAGCAGTGAACTAGGGAATCAGCCCCAGCATTTT	CASSELGNQPQHF
.	TRBJ2-3	TRBV2	.	TGTGCCAGCAGTGATATCTACGGAAACACAGATACGCAGTATTTT	CASSDIYGNTDTQYF
.	TRBJ1-4	TRBV7-9	.	TGTGCCAGCAGCCCCCCCGTGGGTGCTAATGAAAAACTGTTTTTT	CASSPPVGANEKLFF
.	TRBJ2-5	TRBV28	.	TGTGCCAGCAGTTTGTCGAGGATCCAAGAGACCCAGTACTTC	CASSLSRIQETQYF
.	TRBJ1-4	TRBV7-9	.	TGTGCCAGCAGCCGTCGACAGCTATTCAATGAAAAACTGTTTTTT	CASSRRQLFNEKLFF
.	TRBJ2-5	TRBV2	TRBD2	TGTGCCAGCAGTGGGGAGGGACTAGCTGCGGAGACCCAGTACTTC	CASSGEGLAAETQYF
few	TRBJ2-1	TRBV27	.	TGTGCCAGCAGCCAAAGGCCAGGGAGGTACAATGAGCAGTTCTTC	CASSQRPGRYNEQFF
.	TRBJ2-1	TRBV2	TRBD2	TGTGCCAGTCGGGGGGATTCCTACGAGCAGTGCTTC	CASRGDSYEQCF
.	TRBJ2-3	TRBV29-1	.	TGCAGCGTTGGGAAAAGCGACATCGGCACAGATACGCAGTATTTT	CSVGKSDIGTDTQYF
.	TRBJ2-1	TRBV20-1	TRBD2	TGCAGTGCTAGAGATAGACTAGCGGGTGTGAATGAGCAGTTCTTC	CSARDRLAGVNEQFF
.	TRBJ1-4	TRBV4-3	.	TGCGCCAGCAGCCAAGACGGCGACGGTGAAAAACTGTTTTTT	CASSQDGDGEKLFF
.	TRBJ2-7	TRBV19	.	TGTGCCAGTAGAGGGGACATGGGCTACGAGCAGTACTTC	CASRGDMGYEQYF
.	TRBJ2-5	TRBV11-3	.	TGTGCCAGCAGCTTAGATTCGGGTAGGGGGGAAGAGACCCAGTACTTC	CASSLDSGRGEETQYF
few	TRBJ2-7	TRBV5-1	TRBD1	TGCGCCAGCAGCTTGAGACAGGGCTACGACTACGAGCAGTACTTC	CASSLRQGYDYEQYF
few	TRBJ2-5	TRBV20-1	.	TGCAGTGCTAGCCCAACCTCTTTGGAGACCCAGTACTTC	CSASPTSLETQYF
few	TRBJ1-6	TRBV20-1	.	TGCAGTGCTAGTCTCGCGGGGGATTCACCCCTCCACTTT	CSASLAGDSPLHF
.	TRBJ2-7	TRBV29-1	.	TGCAGCGTTGAGTTCGACAGCTACGAGCAGTACTTC	CSVEFDSYEQYF
many	TRBJ2-1	TRBV29-1	TRBD2	TGCAGCGTCGGGACTAGCGGCTACAATGAGCAGTTCTTC	CSVGTSGYNEQFF
few	TRBJ2-3	TRBV7-9	.	TGTGCCAGCAGCTTAGCAAGCGGACCCTTAGATACGCAGTATTTT	CASSLASGPLDTQYF
.	TRBJ2-5	TRBV5-4	.	TGTGCCAGCAGCTTCGGGTCTAGCATATCCGAGACCCAGTACTTC	CASSFGSSISETQYF
many	TRBJ2-5	TRBV7-2	.	TGTGCCAGCAGCTTGGGGTTTGTCGAGACCCAGTACTTC	CASSLGFVETQYF
.	TRBJ2-7	TRBV27	.	TGTGCCAGCAGTACCGGAAATTACGAGCAGTACTTC	CASSTGNYEQYF
.	TRBJ2-4	TRBV4-1	TRBD1	TGCGCCAGCAGCCAGTACAGGGGCGGGCGTGAGAATTTC	CASSQYRGGRENF
.	TRBJ1-4	TRBV6-5	.	TGTGCCAGCAGTTCGAGCAGGATAAATGAAAAACTGTTTTTT	CASSSSRINEKLFF
.	TRBJ2-7	TRBV28	.	TGTGCCAGCAGTTTGATGGTCGGGACCCGGGCTTACGAGCAGTACTTC	CASSLMVGTRAYEQYF
.	TRBJ2-5	TRBV7-9	.	TGTGCCAGCAGCTTAGTGGGGGGAGCGGAAACCCAGTACTTC	CASSLVGGAETQYF
few	TRBJ2-5	TRBV29-1	.	TGCAGCGTTGAACAACAGCTCCAAGAGACCCAGTACTTC	CSVEQQLQETQYF
.	TRBJ2-5	TRBV20-1	TRBD2	TGCAGTGCTAGAGCCCTCGGACTAGCGGGAATTAAGGAGACCCAGTACTTC	CSARALGLAGIKETQYF
.	TRBJ2-3	TRBV4-3	TRBD2	TGCGCCAGCAGCCAAGATGAGCGGGGTAGGGCGCAGTATTTT	CASSQDERGRAQYF
.	TRBJ2-5	TRBV5-1	TRBD1	TGCGCCAGCAGCGTCGGTACAGGGGATGGACAAGAGACCCAGTACTTC	CASSVGTGDGQETQYF
few	TRBJ2-1	TRBV3-1	TRBD2	TGTGCCAGCAGCCAAGTTAGAGCGGGGGGCCATCGGGAGCAGTTCTTC	CASSQVRAGGHREQFF
.	TRBJ1-4	TRBV7-2	TRBD1	TGTGCCAGCAGCTTAGCCTCCACATCAGGGGGCGGGAAACTGTTTTTT	CASSLASTSGGGKLFF
.	TRBJ1-4	TRBV12-3/TRBV12-4	.	TGTGCCAGCAGTCCGGGGTTCTCAACTAATGAAAAACTGTTTTTT	CASSPGFSTNEKLFF
few	TRBJ2-1	TRBV4-1	.	TGCGCCAGCAGCCAAGGACTGGTAGCGGCTTACTACAATGAGCAGTTCTTC	CASSQGLVAAYYNEQFF
few	TRBJ2-5	TRBV7-3	.	TGTGCCAGCAGCTTCAGCGCGGGGAGCCAAGAGACCCAGTACTTC	CASSFSAGSQETQYF
few	TRBJ2-5	TRBV2	.	TGTGCCAGCAGTGAATCGACGGAATCCCAAGAGACCCAGTACTTC	CASSESTESQETQYF
few	TRBJ2-6	TRBV5-6	.	TGTGCCAGCAGCTTTTCTAACGTCCTGACTTTC	CASSFSNVLTF
few	TRBJ2-7	TRBV15	TRBD1	TGTGCCACCAGCAGGCCTGGGACAGGGACAAACGAGCAGTACTTC	CATSRPGTGTNEQYF
.	TRBJ1-3	TRBV7-2	.	TGTGCCAGCAGCCCCCGTGGGGGTTACTCTGGAAACACCATATATTTT	CASSPRGGYSGNTIYF
.	TRBJ1-1	TRBV12-3/TRBV12-4	.	TGTGCCAGCAGTCGCAGCTTCTCTGAAGCTTTCTTT	CASSRSFSEAFF
few	TRBJ1-2	TRBV3-1	.	TGTGCCAGCAGCGCACGGGACACCTATGGCTACACCTTC	CASSARDTYGYTF